This TCR beta chain was retrieved from a study of T cells in Graves' hyperthyroidism and ophthalmopathy. The source material, RNA transcripts, was used to amplify TCR beta CDR3 regions. First-round RT-PCR with HTBI primers amplified the TCR CDR3 region. TCRdb passed the multiplex PCR reads through MiXCR, listing each CDR3 protein once. Seen here are approximately 530,000 distinct CDR3 sequences, over 15% observed once, and the top ten hold 18%. Study-level points and caveats: Also found in blood were most expanded thyroid clonotypes above 0.001. Ophthalmopathy could be told apart from stable hyperthyroidism with a 13 V-J model.

This clonotype was seen a handful of times. Its antigen is as yet unknown. Germline assignment: CDR1 DFQATT and CDR2 SNEGSKA (reference sequence). This CDR3 spans 15 amino acids. V lost 3 bases, J lost 7 bases, and 18 bases lay in between. The definition of stable Graves' hyperthyroidism was no ophthalmopathy progression within 18 months. The sequenced sample consisted of blood. This TCR was sampled from a young woman with Graves' hyperthyroidism. The V call is TRBV20-1, the J call TRBJ1-4, with D tentatively TRBD1 (6 bases). The CDR3 region has the DNA TGCAGTGCTAGTCCCCCCAGGGAGGGGGGTGAAAAACTGTTTTTT. Its translation: CSASPPREGGEKLFF.